A single sample gave rise to the 5 T cell receptor beta chains below, sequenced in a study of blood T cell repertoires in COVID-19. Generated by immunoSEQ multiplex PCR, the TCRdb table keeps only in-frame clones and is missing some. This table has roughly 220,000 clones, less than 85% appearing once. Sequenced input: peripheral blood. These receptors were taken from a woman aged 70-85 years with acute or convalescent COVID-19.

V is TRBV18 and J is TRBJ2-5; D might be TRBD2 (5 bases). Per the germline V gene, CDR1 is KGHSH and CDR2 is LQKENI. The V end was cut by 3 bases, the J end by 4 bases, with 12 bases between. This CDR3 has 14 amino acids. CDR3 protein: CASSPGSVRETQYF. DNA of the CDR3: TGTGCCAGCTCACCGGGGAGCGTTAGAGAGACCCAGTACTTC.

This clone occurred many times. This rearrangement joins TRBV27 to TRBJ1-5, with 9 bases lining up with TRBD1. Unmatched junction bases numbered 10, after V lost 7 bases and J lost 6 bases. The length of the CDR3 is 15 residues. Germline assignment: CDR1 MNHEY and CDR2 SMNVEV (reference sequence). Written as DNA, the CDR3 is TGTGCCAGCAAACAAACAGGGGGCGCAGGTCAGCCCCAGCATTTT. Its translation is CASKQTGGAGQPQHF.

This chain links TRBV19 with TRBJ2-1; D is possibly TRBD1 (6 bases). Germline CDR1 reads LNHDA; CDR2 reads SQIVND (reference sequence). Trimming cost V 5 bases and J 0 bases, with 23 bases left between them. The CDR3 contains 19 residues. Written as DNA, the CDR3 is TGTGCCAGTAGTGTACAGGGTATCGGGACCTCCAGCTCCTACAATGAGCAGTTCTTC. Encoded protein: CASSVQGIGTSSSYNEQFF.

The rearrangement joins TRBV5-1 to TRBJ1-4; D is undetermined. Germline values: CDR1 SGHRS, CDR2 YFSETQ. CDR3 length: 13 residues. Deletions cut 4 bases from V and 3 bases from J, with 7 bases between. The CDR3 coding sequence is TGCGCCAGCAGCCCCGGTCCTAATGAAAAACTGTTTTTT. The encoded protein is CASSPGPNEKLFF.

The chain carries TRBV28 and TRBJ1-5, with D maybe TRBD1 (6 bases). V gave up 11 bases and J gave up 6 bases, with 23 bases separating them. Germline loops: CDR1 MDHEN, CDR2 SYDVKM. This CDR3 has 15 residues. The CDR3 nucleotides are TGTGCCTCCATTCGGACACAAACAGGGAGTCAGCCCCAGCATTTT. Translating gives CASIRTQTGSQPQHF.